Below, one T cell receptor beta chain is given with its context. Authors' data handling: Counts of nucleated cells, estimated from reference gene primer amplification, were obtained. Measured with immunoSEQ multiplex PCR; TCRdb has only the in-frame clones, and not every one. V, J and clone size were drawn from that table, and D and trimming were deduced from the DNA. The repertoire includes approximately 97,000 clones, approximately 88% of them detected once, and 4.5% sits in the top ten. The sample comes from a study of blood T cell repertoires in COVID-19. For the study at large: The study drew acute and convalescent COVID-19 samples from the United States, Italy and Spain. PBMCs, B-cell-depleted T cells, or T cells were the source of the cDNA or gDNA that made up the material.

This clonotype originated in a human donor in a cohort sampled during active COVID-19. What was sequenced was peripheral blood.

CDR3 sequence reads: CASSLAGGGAYEQYF. The CDR3 region has the DNA TGTGCCAGCAGCTTAGCTGGCGGGGGGGCCTACGAGCAGTACTTC. The chain recombines TRBV7-6 with TRBJ2-7, with 9 bases fitting TRBD2. Looked up from germline, CDR1 is SGHVS and CDR2 is FNYEAQ. V trimming: 0 bases; J trimming: 2 bases; junction bases outside the gene matches: 2. The CDR3 sequence is 15 residues long.